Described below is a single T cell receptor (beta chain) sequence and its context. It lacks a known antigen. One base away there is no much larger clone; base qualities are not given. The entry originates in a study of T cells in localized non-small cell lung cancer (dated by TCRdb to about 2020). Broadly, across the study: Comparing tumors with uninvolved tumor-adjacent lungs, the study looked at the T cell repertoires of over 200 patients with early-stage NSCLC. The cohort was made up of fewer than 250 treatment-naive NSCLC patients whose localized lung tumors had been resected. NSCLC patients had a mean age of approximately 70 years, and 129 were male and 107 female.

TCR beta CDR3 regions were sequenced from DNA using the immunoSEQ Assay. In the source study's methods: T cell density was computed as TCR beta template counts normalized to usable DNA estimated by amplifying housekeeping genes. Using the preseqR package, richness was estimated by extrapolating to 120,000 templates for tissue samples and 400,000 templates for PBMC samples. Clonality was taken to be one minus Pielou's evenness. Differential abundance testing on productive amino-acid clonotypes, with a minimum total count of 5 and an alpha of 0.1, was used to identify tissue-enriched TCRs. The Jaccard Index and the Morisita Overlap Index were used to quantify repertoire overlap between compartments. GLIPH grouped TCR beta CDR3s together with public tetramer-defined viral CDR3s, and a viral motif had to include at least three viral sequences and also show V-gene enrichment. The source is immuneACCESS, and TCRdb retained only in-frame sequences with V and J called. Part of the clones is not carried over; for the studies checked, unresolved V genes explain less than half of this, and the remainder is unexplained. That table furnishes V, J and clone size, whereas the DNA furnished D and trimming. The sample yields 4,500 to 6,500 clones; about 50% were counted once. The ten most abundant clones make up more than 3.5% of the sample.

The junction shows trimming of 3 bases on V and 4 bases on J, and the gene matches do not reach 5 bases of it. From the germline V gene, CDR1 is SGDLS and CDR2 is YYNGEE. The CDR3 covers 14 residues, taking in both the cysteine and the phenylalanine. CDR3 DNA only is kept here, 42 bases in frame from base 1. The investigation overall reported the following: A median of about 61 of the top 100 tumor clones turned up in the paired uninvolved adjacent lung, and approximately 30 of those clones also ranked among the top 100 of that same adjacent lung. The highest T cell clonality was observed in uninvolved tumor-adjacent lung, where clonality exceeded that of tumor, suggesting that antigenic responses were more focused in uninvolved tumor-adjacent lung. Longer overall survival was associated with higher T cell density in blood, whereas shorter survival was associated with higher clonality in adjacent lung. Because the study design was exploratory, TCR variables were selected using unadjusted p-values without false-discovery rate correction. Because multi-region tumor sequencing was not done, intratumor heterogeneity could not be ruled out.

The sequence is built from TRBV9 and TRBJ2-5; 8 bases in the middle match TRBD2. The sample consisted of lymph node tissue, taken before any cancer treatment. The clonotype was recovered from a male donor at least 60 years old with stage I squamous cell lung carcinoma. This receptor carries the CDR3 CASSAGTRGETQYF. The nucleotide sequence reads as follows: TGTGCCAGCAGCGCCGGGACTAGGGGAGAGACCCAGTACTTC.